These 13 T cell receptor beta chains share one sample of origin, sequenced in a study of blood T cell repertoires in COVID-19 (dated by TCRdb to between 2020 and 2021). The protocol used for the library was the immunoSEQ multiplex PCR assay. In TCRdb, the immuneACCESS table is reduced to in-frame sequences with V and J assigned. These tables do not hold every clone; where another copy was compared, an unresolved V gene accounts for under half, and the others remain unexplained. The table for this sample lists 150,000 to 200,000 clones; approximately 90% of them were counted only once. The top ten hold less than 2.5% of the sample. The specimen was peripheral blood. These receptors originate from a man younger than 30 with acute or convalescent COVID-19.

The chain links TRBV10-2 to TRBJ2-6; no clear D. Trimming removed 3 bases at V and 0 bases at J, with 6 bases between. The CDR3 is 15 residues long. Germline values: CDR1 WSHSY, CDR2 SAAADI. The CDR3 spells CASSEQSSGANVLTF. In nucleotides, the CDR3 is TGCGCCAGCAGTGAACAGAGCTCTGGGGCCAACGTCCTGACTTTC.

The rearrangement joins TRBV3-1 (or the pseudogene TRBV3-2) to TRBJ2-1; D gene uncertain. Per the germline V gene, CDR1 is LGHDT and CDR2 is YNNKEL (reference sequence). Trimming removed 0 bases at V and 8 bases at J, with 11 bases between. The CDR3 extends over 14 amino acids. This chain's CDR3 is CASSQDLDGYEQFF. CDR3 bases: TGTGCCAGCAGCCAAGACCTCGATGGCTATGAGCAGTTCTTC.

The chain joins TRBV5-1 to TRBJ2-5; TRBD1 matches 10 bases. Germline lookup yields CDR1 SGHRS and CDR2 YFSETQ. The CDR3 consists of 15 residues. Germline trimming cut 7 bases from V and 4 bases from J; bases unmatched to any gene: 10. In nucleotides, the CDR3 is TGCGCCAGCGACCTGGGCCGGACAGGGGGAGAGACCCAGTACTTC. This translates into CASDLGRTGGETQYF.

The V call is TRBV7-9, the J call TRBJ1-6, with 10 positions matching TRBD1. The J segment lost 5 bases and the V segment lost 5 bases, leaving 6 bases of the junction unmatched. CDR1 is SEHNR, CDR2 FQNEAQ, per germline (reference sequence). The CDR3 has 16 residues. The CDR3 loop reads CASSLPGTGDNSPLHF. The CDR3 DNA is TGTGCCAGCAGCCTTCCCGGGACAGGGGATAATTCACCCCTCCACTTT.

V usage is TRBV19 and J usage is TRBJ1-2; D unresolved. The CDR3 has 15 amino acids. Looked up from germline, CDR1 is LNHDA and CDR2 is SQIVND (reference sequence). V lost 10 bases and J 1 base, leaving 19 bases between the germline ends. CDR3 sequence (DNA): TGTGCCACTACACCCGTTGGAGGGCTTAACTATGGCTACACCTTC. Encoded protein: CATTPVGGLNYGYTF.

This clone was found a few times. J is TRBJ1-5 and V is TRBV19; 10 bases are shared with TRBD1. The V gene's germline CDR1 is LNHDA and CDR2 SQIVND (reference sequence). The CDR3 extends over 16 amino acids. The J segment lost 4 bases and the V segment lost 5 bases, leaving 8 bases of the junction unmatched. Here the CDR3 DNA reads TGTGCCAGTAGTCCCCGGACAGGGGGAGGAAATCAGCCCCAGCATTTT. Translated, it gives CASSPRTGGGNQPQHF.

J is TRBJ2-3 and V is TRBV11-2; perhaps TRBD2 as D (5 bases). The CDR3 sequence is 14 residues long. V was cut by 3 bases and J by 0 bases, with 7 bases left in between. CDR1 and CDR2 (germline): SGHAT, FQNNGV. CDR3 coding DNA: TGTGCCAGCAGCTTGACTACTAGCACAGATACGCAGTATTTT. Encoded protein: CASSLTTSTDTQYF.

This rearrangement joins TRBV5-1 to TRBJ2-1, with 14 bases aligning to TRBD2. CDR1 SGHRS and CDR2 YFSETQ come from the germline V gene. Trimming at V came to 3 bases and at J to 1 base, leaving 3 bases not matched to a gene. The CDR3 is made up of 17 amino acids. The CDR3 is CASSSGTSGSSYNEQFF. In DNA form, the CDR3 reads TGCGCCAGCAGCTCGGGGACTAGCGGGAGTTCCTACAATGAGCAGTTCTTC.

This clone was counted a single time. J is TRBJ1-1 and V is TRBV2; D gene uncertain. Germline V CDR1 and CDR2: SNHLY, FYNNEI. This CDR3 comprises 14 residues. V lost 5 bases and J lost 2, with 12 bases in between. CDR3 protein: CASSTPLLNTEAFF. The CDR3 DNA follows: TGTGCCAGCAGTACCCCACTACTCAACACTGAAGCTTTCTTT.

The chain combines TRBV6-5 with TRBJ1-2; 10 bases agree with TRBD1. This CDR3 has 15 amino acids. Germline lookup yields CDR1 MNHEY and CDR2 SVGAGI. With 5 bases clipped from V and 2 bases from J, the junction kept 5 bases outside the gene matches. The CDR3 loop is CASSPRTGGNYGYTF. DNA of the CDR3: TGTGCCAGCAGTCCCCGGACAGGGGGGAACTATGGCTACACCTTC.

This clone came up once. V and J are TRBV25-1 and TRBJ2-3; 7 bases align to TRBD1. CDR1 and CDR2 from the germline V gene are MGHDK and SYGVNS. Trimming at V came to 5 bases and at J to 5 bases, leaving 10 bases not matched to a gene. CDR3 length equals 15 residues. The CDR3 loop reads CASSRTGPIGDTQYF. DNA for the CDR3: TGTGCCAGCAGTCGGACAGGCCCAATCGGAGATACGCAGTATTTT.

The rearrangement joins TRBV12-5 to TRBJ1-1; D is perhaps TRBD1 (5 bases). Trimming pared 5 bases from V and 4 bases from J, leaving 17 bases between. Looked up from germline, CDR1 is LGHNT and CDR2 is FRNRAP. The CDR3 contains 15 residues. The CDR3 loop is CASGPRPQGGTEAFF. DNA for the CDR3: TGTGCTAGTGGTCCCCGGCCGCAGGGCGGCACTGAAGCTTTCTTT.

This chain links TRBV3-1 (or the pseudogene TRBV3-2) with TRBJ2-3; 11 positions agree with TRBD2. This CDR3 spans 19 amino acids. CDR1 and CDR2 (germline): LGHDT, YNNKEL (reference sequence). With V trimmed by 1 base and J by 1 base, 10 bases remained unmatched. For the CDR3, the DNA is TGTGCCAGCAGCCAAGGGCTAGCGGGGGGATTAGGCCGCACAGATACGCAGTATTTT. This translates into CASSQGLAGGLGRTDTQYF.